These 10 T cell receptor beta chains were all obtained from the same sample, sequenced in a study of blood T cell repertoires in COVID-19 (dated by TCRdb to 2020 to 2022). Library generation was performed with the immunoSEQ multiplex PCR assay. The table was pulled from immuneACCESS by TCRdb, which kept in-frame rearrangements only. Such tables lose some clones; where checked, under half of the loss comes from unresolved V genes, and the rest has no known cause. Recorded for this sample are some 64,000 clones; around three quarters of them occurred a single time. The ten top clones hold approximately 5% of the sample. Material: peripheral blood. These receptors were collected from a human donor in a cohort sampled during active COVID-19.

V usage is TRBV5-5 and J usage is TRBJ2-6; D remains ambiguous. CDR1 SGHKS and CDR2 YYEKEE come from the germline V gene (reference sequence). The V end lost 2 bases, the J end lost 4 bases, and 13 bases lay between the germline ends. There are 16 residues in the CDR3. CDR3: CASSLVGALGANVLTF. CDR3 bases: TGTGCCAGCAGCTTAGTCGGTGCACTGGGGGCCAACGTCCTGACTTTC.

In this sample, this clone turned up once. The CDR3 DNA follows: TGCAGCGTGATCGGGGGGTACGAGCAGTACTTC. Translation gives CSVIGGYEQYF. The chain couples TRBV29-1 to TRBJ2-7; 7 bases map to TRBD2. CDR3 length equals 11 residues. Germline V gene sequence: CDR1 SQVTM, CDR2 ANQGSEA. V gave up 6 bases and J gave up 4 bases; unmatched junction bases: 3.

The CDR3 nucleotides read TGTGCCAGCAGCGTAGGGCTAGCGGGGGGGAATGAGCAGTTCTTC. This codes for CASSVGLAGGNEQFF. This chain links TRBV9 with TRBJ2-1, with 12 bases identical to TRBD2. With V trimmed by 0 bases and J by 7 bases, 2 bases remained unmatched. This CDR3 is built from 15 residues. Germline CDR1 reads SGDLS; CDR2 reads YYNGEE.

The J gene is TRBJ1-4, the V gene TRBV5-6; D gene uncertain. The CDR3 runs 13 residues. Germline V gene sequence: CDR1 SGHDT, CDR2 YYEEEE. Trimming pared 6 bases from V and 7 bases from J, leaving 13 bases between. CDR3 protein: CASTGRVPEKLFF. The CDR3 nucleotides read TGTGCCAGCACCGGGCGGGTTCCTGAAAAACTGTTTTTT. Full variable domain (remainder filled in from reference TRBV5-6 and TRBJ1-4): DAGVTQSPTHLIKTRGQQVTLRCSPKSGHDTVSWYQQALGQGPQFIFQYYEEEERQRGNFPDRFSGHQFPNYSSELNVNALLLGDSALYLCASTGRVPEKLFFGSGTQLSVL.

J is TRBJ1-5 and V is TRBV5-8; TRBD1 matches 7 bases. The CDR3 length is 13 residues. Germline values: CDR1 SGHTS, CDR2 YDEGEE. The ends lost 4 bases at V and 5 bases at J; junction bases unmatched: 3. Written as DNA, the CDR3 is TGTGCCAGCAGCAGTGACAGGGATCAGCCCCAGCATTTT. As protein: CASSSDRDQPQHF.

The V gene is TRBV19, the J gene TRBJ1-1; TRBD1 matches 7 bases. The germline CDR1 and CDR2 sequences are LNHDA and SQIVND (reference sequence). CDR3 length: 15 amino acids. V trimming: 4 bases; J trimming: 1 base; junction bases outside the gene matches: 6. CDR3 loop: CASSKTGAKNTEAFF. The CDR3 bases are TGTGCCAGTAGTAAAACAGGGGCGAAGAACACTGAAGCTTTCTTT.

This sequence joins TRBV7-2 and TRBJ2-5; D remains unclear. This CDR3 region has 13 residues. CDR1 SGHTA and CDR2 FQGNSA come from the germline V gene. V gave up 5 bases and J gave up 5 bases, with 12 bases separating them. The CDR3 sequence: CASSQSPLETQYF. CDR3 in DNA: TGTGCCAGCAGCCAGTCGCCCCTGGAGACCCAGTACTTC.

The rearrangement joins TRBV2 to TRBJ2-7, with 9 bases fitting TRBD1. The CDR3 consists of 15 residues. Looked up from germline, CDR1 is SNHLY and CDR2 is FYNNEI. The V and J ends lost 7 bases and 6 bases, in that order; junction bases with no gene match: 13. The CDR3 nucleotides are TGTGCCAGCACCTGGACAGGGGCGGCAGGAGGCGAGCAGTACTTC. This sequence encodes CASTWTGAAGGEQYF.

J is TRBJ1-6 and V is TRBV6-1; weak D call: TRBD1 (6 bases). Trimming took 0 bases from V and 10 from J, leaving 13 bases between them. CDR1 is MNHNS and CDR2 is SASEGT in the germline V gene. The CDR3 consists of 15 residues. CDR3 amino acids: CASSEAGRGRSPLHF. The CDR3 coding sequence is TGTGCCAGCAGTGAAGCGGGGCGGGGGCGCTCACCCCTCCACTTT.

V usage is TRBV10-3 and J usage is TRBJ1-2; 7 nucleotides match TRBD1. The CDR3 extends over 13 amino acids. Germline CDR1 reads ENHRY; CDR2 reads SYGVKD. Trimming took 3 bases from V and 6 from J; bases not matched to a gene: 4. CDR3 sequence (DNA): TGTGCCATCAGTGAAGAGGACAGGAATGGCTACACCTTC. Its protein is CAISEEDRNGYTF.